The next 24 T cell receptor beta chains were all read from a single sample in a study of blood T cell repertoires in COVID-19. Sequencing was performed with immunoSEQ multiplex PCR; in TCRdb, only in-frame clones are kept and a portion is missing. The profile shows 240,000 or so clones, around 89% of them singletons. Sequenced material: peripheral blood. Source of these receptors: a woman aged 40 to 49 who had recovered from COVID-19.

The chain carries TRBV18 and TRBJ2-7; 9 bases agree with TRBD1. The CDR3 has 13 residues. V was clipped by 2 bases and J by 5 bases; unmatched bases: 1. The V gene's germline CDR1 is KGHSH and CDR2 LQKENI. For the CDR3, the DNA is TGTGCCAGCTCACCAGGACAGGGGAACGAGCAGTACTTC. Its translation is CASSPGQGNEQYF.

This clone was recorded a few times. V gene TRBV9 combines with J gene TRBJ2-5, with a tentative D call TRBD2 (6 bases). The CDR3 totals 14 residues. V was trimmed by 4 bases and J by 5 bases, leaving 15 bases between them. From germline, CDR1 is SGDLS and CDR2 YYNGEE. The CDR3 DNA is TGTGCCAGCAGCCCCGGGGGTAGTGGCGAGACCCAGTACTTC. Amino acid sequence: CASSPGGSGETQYF.

V gene TRBV7-9 combines with J gene TRBJ1-5, with 7 bases lining up with TRBD1. Unmatched junction bases numbered 7, after V lost 1 base and J lost 4 bases. This CDR3 has 16 amino acids. Germline values: CDR1 SEHNR, CDR2 FQNEAQ (reference sequence). DNA of the CDR3: TGTGCCAGCAGCTTAGGGGCCGGCAGGGGGAATCAGCCCCAGCATTTT. This translates into CASSLGAGRGNQPQHF.

This chain uses TRBV19 with TRBJ1-2; 9 bases map to TRBD1. V lost 6 bases and J lost 2; bases outside the gene matches: 4. The germline CDR1 and CDR2 sequences are LNHDA and SQIVND (reference sequence). CDR3 size: 14 residues. The CDR3 DNA reads as TGTGCCAGTAGGCTGGACAGGGGAAACTATGGCTACACCTTC. Its protein is CASRLDRGNYGYTF.

The rearrangement uses TRBV30 and TRBJ1-2; D is perhaps TRBD1 (5 bases). Trimming cost V 6 bases and J 3 bases, with 14 bases left between them. The CDR3 length is 13 residues. Germline assignment: CDR1 GTSNPN and CDR2 SVGIG (reference sequence). CDR3 sequence: CACPGVRDYGYTF. The CDR3 nucleotides are TGTGCCTGTCCGGGGGTAAGGGACTATGGCTACACCTTC.

The rearrangement joins TRBV11-2 to TRBJ2-3, with D maybe TRBD1 (5 bases). Trimming took 5 bases from V and 5 from J, leaving 17 bases between them. CDR3 length equals 15 residues. CDR1 is SGHAT, CDR2 FQNNGV, per germline. In DNA form, the CDR3 reads TGTGCCAGCAGCCCCACCGTGGGGCAGGTAGATACGCAGTATTTT. This codes for CASSPTVGQVDTQYF.

The sample holds one count of this clone. CDR3 amino acids: CASSLRQVTGNEQFF. DNA of the CDR3: TGTGCCAGCAGCTTGCGGCAGGTCACAGGGAATGAGCAGTTCTTC. V usage is TRBV7-3 and J usage is TRBJ2-1, with D maybe TRBD1 (6 bases). The V end lost 3 bases, the J end lost 7 bases, and 16 bases lay between the germline ends. Per the germline V gene, CDR1 is SGHTA and CDR2 is FQGTGA. There are 15 residues in the CDR3.

CDR3 residues: CASRDRSYTQYF. The CDR3 region has the DNA TGCGCCAGCAGGGATCGGAGCTATACGCAGTATTTT. The rearrangement uses TRBV5-1 and TRBJ2-3, with D unresolved. Germline CDR1 is SGHRS and CDR2 is YFSETQ. The V end lost 5 bases, the J end lost 7 bases, and 11 bases lay between the germline ends. The length of the CDR3 is 12 residues.

This sequence joins TRBV5-1 and TRBJ2-1, with D perhaps matching TRBD2 (6 bases). Germline lookup yields CDR1 SGHRS and CDR2 YFSETQ. The V and J ends lost 4 bases and 6 bases respectively, with 14 bases between them. The CDR3 is 14 amino acids. CDR3 sequence (DNA): TGCGCCAGCAGCGCGGGACTCCCGGGCAATGAGCAGTTCTTC. Translating gives CASSAGLPGNEQFF.

The rearrangement joins TRBV15 to TRBJ1-5, with D uncertain. CDR1 is LNHNV, CDR2 YYDKDF, per germline (reference sequence). V lost 2 bases and J lost 9, with 11 bases in between. There are 13 residues in the CDR3. CDR3 sequence (DNA): TGTGCCACCAGCAGACCGAGACTCTGGCCCCAGCATTTT. Protein product: CATSRPRLWPQHF.

This chain connects TRBV10-3 to TRBJ1-2, with unresolved D. The CDR3 loop spans 12 amino acids. The V gene lost 2 bases and the J gene lost 4 bases, with 5 bases spanning the gap. Germline assignment: CDR1 ENHRY and CDR2 SYGVKD. The CDR3 protein is CAISEGGYGYTF. The CDR3 DNA reads TGTGCCATCAGTGAGGGCGGCTATGGCTACACCTTC.

V gene TRBV9 combines with J gene TRBJ2-5; possible D gene TRBD2, 6 bases. V lost 2 bases and J lost 2, with 16 bases in between. CDR1 is SGDLS and CDR2 is YYNGEE in the germline V gene. The CDR3 is 16 residues long. The CDR3 nucleotides are TGTGCCAGCAGCGTTGGGACTTACCCCTCACAAGAGACCCAGTACTTC. This encodes CASSVGTYPSQETQYF.

The gene calls are TRBV5-1 and TRBJ2-7; no definite D call. Trimming pared 1 base from V and 0 bases from J, leaving 11 bases between. From germline, CDR1 is SGHRS and CDR2 YFSETQ. The CDR3 totals 15 residues. CDR3 coding DNA: TGCGCCAGCAGCTTGTTAGCTTCGAGCTCCTACGAGCAGTACTTC. Amino acid sequence: CASSLLASSSYEQYF.

This chain joins TRBV30 and TRBJ2-2, with 12 bases that match TRBD2. The germline V gene encodes CDR1 GTSNPN and CDR2 SVGIG (reference sequence). Trimming cost V 0 bases and J 4 bases; bases outside gene matches: 6. CDR3 length: 17 residues. The CDR3 nucleotides are TGTGCCTGGAGTGTCTCTAGCGGGAGGGCCGTCACCGGGGAGCTGTTTTTT. Its translation: CAWSVSSGRAVTGELFF.

The CDR3 region has the DNA TGTGCCAGCACCCCTCGCGGCGTGGGCGAGCAGTACTTC. Translating it yields CASTPRGVGEQYF. This chain joins TRBV7-9 and TRBJ2-7; D is uncertain. Deletions cut 7 bases from V and 6 bases from J, with 16 bases between. This CDR3 has 13 amino acids. Germline CDR1 reads SEHNR; CDR2 reads FQNEAQ (reference sequence).

This chain connects TRBV6-5 to TRBJ2-3; 10 bases are a match to TRBD2. Germline assignment: CDR1 MNHEY and CDR2 SVGAGI. This CDR3 is built from 14 residues. V was clipped by 4 bases and J by 4 bases; unmatched bases: 2. CDR3: CASSSSGRSDTQYF. The CDR3 DNA follows: TGTGCCAGCAGTTCTAGCGGGAGATCAGATACGCAGTATTTT.

The chain carries TRBV6-5 and TRBJ1-5; no clear D. The CDR3 sequence is 14 residues long. The ends were cut back, 4 bases at V and 0 bases at J, with 7 bases in the middle. From germline, CDR1 is MNHEY and CDR2 SVGAGI. CDR3 sequence: CASSFYSSNQPQHF. Written as DNA, the CDR3 is TGTGCCAGCAGTTTTTACAGTAGCAATCAGCCCCAGCATTTT.

The chain employs TRBV9 and TRBJ1-3; weak D call: TRBD1 (6 bases). The germline V and J ends were trimmed by 0 bases and 4 bases, with 14 bases remaining between them. This CDR3 is built from 16 residues. The V gene's germline CDR1 is SGDLS and CDR2 YYNGEE. As DNA, the CDR3 is TGTGCCAGCAGCGTAGGCGGGGGGCAAAACGGAAACACCATATATTTT. It translates to CASSVGGGQNGNTIYF.

This chain connects TRBV6-5 to TRBJ2-1; the match to TRBD1 covers 12 bases. The junction had 4 bases not matched to a gene; V was cut back by 5 bases and J by 8 bases. Per germline, CDR1 MNHEY and CDR2 SVGAGI. The CDR3 totals 14 residues. CDR3 coding DNA: TGTGCCAGCAGTAGGGACAGGGGGCTGGATGAGCAGTTCTTC. This translates into CASSRDRGLDEQFF.

The V gene is TRBV5-5, the J gene TRBJ2-2; unclear D gene. Germline CDR1 is SGHKS and CDR2 is YYEKEE (reference sequence). This CDR3 is built from 15 residues. Trimming stripped 6 bases from V and 4 bases from J, with 16 bases between. CDR3 residues: CASTLGGPGTGELFF. DNA of the CDR3: TGTGCCAGCACCCTGGGTGGCCCGGGCACCGGGGAGCTGTTTTTT.

V usage is TRBV9 and J usage is TRBJ2-1, with 14 bases aligning to TRBD2. The germline V gene has CDR1 SGDLS and CDR2 YYNGEE. The CDR3 totals 18 residues. J was trimmed by 4 bases and V by 3 bases; bases with no gene match: 9. The chain's CDR3 is CASSAPGLAGVGYNEQFF. The CDR3 DNA is TGTGCCAGCAGCGCCCCGGGACTAGCGGGAGTGGGGTACAATGAGCAGTTCTTC.

The CDR3 here is CASSPQLRTGGQETQYF. CDR3 bases: TGTGCCAGCTCACCGCAACTAAGGACAGGGGGCCAAGAGACCCAGTACTTC. The chain recombines TRBV18 with TRBJ2-5, with 10 bases identical to TRBD1. V trimming: 3 bases; J trimming: 1 base; junction bases outside the gene matches: 8. Germline V gene data show CDR1 as KGHSH and CDR2 as LQKENI. The CDR3 totals 17 residues. The full variable domain, rest sourced from reference TRBV18 and TRBJ2-5, is NAGVMQNPRHLVRRRGQEARLRCSPMKGHSHVYWYRQLPEEGLKFMVYLQKENIIDESGMPKERFSAEFPKEGPSILRIQQVVRGDSAAYFCASSPQLRTGGQETQYFGPGTRLLVL.

The chain uses TRBV2 and TRBJ1-5; no definite D call. Germline CDR1 SNHLY, CDR2 FYNNEI. The CDR3 contains 14 residues. Deletions cut 10 bases from V and 3 bases from J, with 16 bases between. Here the CDR3 DNA reads TGTGCCACCGGATCCCTGGGCCCCAATCAGCCCCAGCATTTT. The encoded protein is CATGSLGPNQPQHF.

The chain is built from TRBV6-1 and TRBJ2-7; 7 bases agree with TRBD1. CDR3 size: 14 residues. V dropped 8 bases and J dropped 2; count of bases not matched to a gene: 9. Germline values: CDR1 MNHNS, CDR2 SASEGT. CDR3 sequence (DNA): TGTGCCAGCGAGGGAAGTGGACAGGCCTACGAGCAGTACGTC. Protein: CASEGSGQAYEQYV.